The 15 T cell receptor beta chains given below trace back to one sample, sequenced in a study of blood T cell repertoires in COVID-19. Profiling relied on immunoSEQ multiplex PCR, and the TCRdb table lists in-frame clones only, not all of them. The table records 200,000 to 250,000 clones, around four fifths of them present only once. The specimen sequenced was PBMCs or T cells enriched from blood (not recorded which). Receptors originate from a woman aged 40 to 50 who had been exposed to COVID-19.

V is TRBV7-2 and J is TRBJ1-6; weak D call: TRBD1 (5 bases). V lost 1 base and J 9 bases, leaving 10 bases between the germline ends. CDR3 length: 14 residues. Germline V lookup: CDR1 SGHTA, CDR2 FQGNSA. CDR3 nucleotide sequence: TGTGCCAGCAGCTTAGACAGGTCCACTTCACCCCTCCACTTT. This codes for CASSLDRSTSPLHF.

The chain employs TRBV29-1 and TRBJ1-2; 7 bases fit TRBD1. The CDR3 runs 14 residues. Germline V gene lookup returns CDR1 SQVTM and CDR2 ANQGSEA. The junction had 7 bases not matched to a gene; V was cut back by 0 bases and J by 6 bases. The CDR3 nucleotides read TGCAGCGTTGAAGATCAAGAACAGGGGAATGGCTACACCTTC. Translated, it gives CSVEDQEQGNGYTF.

In nucleotides, the CDR3 is TGTGCCAGCAGCCCCCAAGGGGGCGAAGCTTTCTTT. Translation: CASSPQGGEAFF. The V call is TRBV5-4, the J call TRBJ1-1, with 7 bases lining up with TRBD1. This CDR3 spans 12 amino acids. After removal of 4 bases from V and 8 bases from J, the junction contained 5 bases not matched to a gene. The V gene's germline CDR1 is SGHNT and CDR2 YYREEE (reference sequence).

This rearrangement joins TRBV5-1 to TRBJ2-3; TRBD2 matches at 7 bases. V was clipped by 7 bases and J by 4 bases; unmatched bases: 12. This CDR3 spans 15 amino acids. CDR1 and CDR2 from the germline V gene are SGHRS and YFSETQ. The CDR3 bases are TGCGCCAGCTCAATCCTAGCGGCGGCGCCAGATACGCAGTATTTT. This encodes CASSILAAAPDTQYF.

This clone was detected only a few times. The rearrangement joins TRBV2 to TRBJ1-2; D perhaps matches TRBD1 (6 bases). Germline V gene data show CDR1 as SNHLY and CDR2 as FYNNEI. The CDR3 is made up of 12 amino acids. Trimming shortened V by 9 bases and J by 0 bases, and 8 bases separated the two germline ends. CDR3 in DNA: TGTGCCAGGCGGACAGCTAACTATGGCTACACCTTC. It translates to CARRTANYGYTF.

The chain links TRBV3-1 (or the pseudogene TRBV3-2) to TRBJ1-1; 7 bases are a match to TRBD1. The CDR3 totals 15 residues. Germline CDR1 LGHDT, CDR2 YNNKEL (reference sequence). Germline trimming cut 0 bases from V and 4 bases from J; bases unmatched to any gene: 5. The CDR3 loop reads CASSQDTGALTEAFF. The CDR3 coding sequence is TGTGCCAGCAGCCAAGATACAGGGGCACTCACTGAAGCTTTCTTT.

J is TRBJ1-6 and V is TRBV10-3; no reliable D call. Germline CDR1 reads ENHRY; CDR2 reads SYGVKD. V lost 3 bases and J 5 bases, leaving 8 bases between the germline ends. The CDR3 extends over 14 amino acids. The chain's CDR3 is CAISDSHNNSPLHF. Written as DNA, the CDR3 is TGTGCCATCAGTGATTCACACAATAATTCACCCCTCCACTTT.

As DNA, the CDR3 is TGTGCCAGCAGCCAGGGGAGGAATCGTGGCTACACCTTC. Its protein is CASSQGRNRGYTF. V usage is TRBV14 and J usage is TRBJ1-2; D ambiguous. Germline V gives CDR1 SGHDN, CDR2 FVKESK. The CDR3 covers 13 residues. V lost 3 bases and J 7 bases, leaving 12 bases between the germline ends.

The V gene is TRBV6-5, the J gene TRBJ1-1; D gene ambiguous. The CDR3 totals 11 residues. V was cut by 0 bases and J by 7 bases, with 3 bases left in between. CDR1 is MNHEY and CDR2 is SVGAGI in the germline V gene. The DNA for the CDR3 is TGTGCCAGCAGTTACTCTAGTGAAGCTTTCTTT. Its translation is CASSYSSEAFF.

V is TRBV25-1 and J is TRBJ2-3, with D uncertain. The CDR3 spans 13 residues. Germline V gene data show CDR1 as MGHDK and CDR2 as SYGVNS. V lost 3 bases and J 2 bases, leaving 6 bases between the germline ends. CDR3 DNA sequence: TGTGCCAGCAGTGATACAGTCACAGATACGCAGTATTTT. As protein: CASSDTVTDTQYF. Complete variable domain (other parts from reference TRBV25-1 and TRBJ2-3): EADIYQTPRYLVIGTGKKITLECSQTMGHDKMYWYQQDPGMELHLIHYSYGVNSTEKGDLSSESTVSRIRTEHFPLTLESARPSHTSQYLCASSDTVTDTQYFGPGTRLTVL.

J is TRBJ2-5 and V is TRBV7-8, with D possibly being TRBD2 (5 bases). CDR3 length: 14 amino acids. V was pared by 4 bases and J by 2 bases, with 11 bases between. Germline V lookup: CDR1 SGHVS, CDR2 FQNEAQ. CDR3 in amino acids: CASSSEARQETQYF. The CDR3, as DNA: TGTGCCAGCAGCTCGGAGGCTAGGCAAGAGACCCAGTACTTC.

J is TRBJ2-4 and V is TRBV27; D may be TRBD1 (5 bases). This CDR3 comprises 14 residues. V lost 6 bases to trimming and J lost 4 bases, with 13 bases between them. CDR1 MNHEY and CDR2 SMNVEV come from the germline V gene (reference sequence). The CDR3 loop reads CASSLSGPKNIQYF. DNA of the CDR3: TGTGCCAGCAGCCTATCAGGGCCTAAAAACATTCAGTACTTC.

The rearrangement links TRBV28 to TRBJ1-6; 12 bases fit TRBD1. V lost 6 bases, J lost 9 bases, and 6 bases stayed unmatched. CDR1 MDHEN and CDR2 SYDVKM come from the germline V gene. CDR3 length: 15 amino acids. For the CDR3, the DNA is TGTGCCAGCAGAACCCGGGACAGGGGGCCTTCACCCCTCCACTTT. It specifies CASRTRDRGPSPLHF.

The rearrangement joins TRBV12-5 to TRBJ1-4; TRBD1 matches at 9 bases. Germline CDR1 is LGHNT and CDR2 is FRNRAP. The ends lost 6 bases at V and 6 bases at J; junction bases unmatched: 8. This CDR3 spans 15 amino acids. This chain's CDR3 is CASGTGTGLHEKLFF. Written as DNA, the CDR3 is TGTGCTAGTGGGACCGGGACAGGGCTTCATGAAAAACTGTTTTTT.

J is TRBJ2-2 and V is TRBV7-2; 8 bases agree with TRBD2. Germline CDR1 reads SGHTA; CDR2 reads FQGNSA. V was pared by 5 bases and J by 6 bases, with 11 bases of the junction left unmatched. The CDR3 contains 16 residues. For the CDR3, the DNA is TGTGCCAGCAGCCTGTCCGGGGGGGCCTCCCCCGGGGAGCTGTTTTTT. The encoded protein is CASSLSGGASPGELFF.